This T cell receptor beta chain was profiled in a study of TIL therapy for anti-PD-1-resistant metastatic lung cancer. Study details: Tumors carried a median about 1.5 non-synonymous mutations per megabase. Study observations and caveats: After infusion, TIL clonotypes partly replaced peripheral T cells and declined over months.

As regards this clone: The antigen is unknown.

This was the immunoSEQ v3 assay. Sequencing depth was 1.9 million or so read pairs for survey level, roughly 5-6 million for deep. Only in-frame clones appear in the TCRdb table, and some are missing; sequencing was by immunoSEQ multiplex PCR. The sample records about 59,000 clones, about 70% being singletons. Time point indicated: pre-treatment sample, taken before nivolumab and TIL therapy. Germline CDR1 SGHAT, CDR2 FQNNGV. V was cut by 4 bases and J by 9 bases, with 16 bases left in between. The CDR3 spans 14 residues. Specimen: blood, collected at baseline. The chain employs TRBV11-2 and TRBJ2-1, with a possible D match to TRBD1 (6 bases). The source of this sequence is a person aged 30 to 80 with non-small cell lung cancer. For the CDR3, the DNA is TGTGCCAGCAGCTCCGTTAAGGGGGTAGGTGAGCAGTTCTTC. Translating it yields CASSSVKGVGEQFF.